This T cell receptor (beta chain) was sequenced for a study of CD8 T cells in Susac syndrome. TCR beta was sequenced from blood CD8+ and CD4+ T cells. The study used healthy donors as controls matched for age and sex. An input of roughly 0.5 to 1 ug of RNA was subjected to reverse transcription using random hexamers. TCRdb reanalysed the immunoSEQ multiplex PCR reads using MiXCR and keeps one entry per CDR3 protein. Of under 200,000 distinct CDR3 sequences listed, approximately 90% are singletons. V shed 5 bases and J shed 6 bases, with 24 bases lying between them. The germline gives CDR1 LNHDA, CDR2 SQIVND (reference sequence). The CDR3 runs 17 residues.

This receptor was obtained from a human donor in good health. V is TRBV19 and J is TRBJ2-3; D gene unclear. The sequenced material came from CD4+ T cells from PBMCs. Here the CDR3 DNA reads TGTGCCAGTAGTCCCCTTCAAGGAAGAAGAAGAACGGATACGCAGTATTTT. Its protein is CASSPLQGRRRTDTQYF.